Sequencing of this T cell receptor (beta chain) was carried out in a study of tumor-infiltrating lymphocytes in primary liver carcinoma. Study background: Roughly 3.65 to 7.5 million productive TCRbeta reads were obtained per sample, with similar numbers across tissue types.

From 400 to 500 ng total RNA, TCR beta cDNA was generated with a primer in the constant region. ARM-PCR, slightly modified, supplied the TCR beta libraries through three nested multiplex PCR rounds. The first two PCR rounds used TRBV1-TRBV30 forward primers with a C-beta reverse primer, roughly 10 cycles each. In TCRdb, the multiplex PCR reads were re-called with MiXCR into one record per CDR3 protein. Among about 300,000 distinct CDR3 sequences listed, about 60% were seen once. This clonotype was detected many times. Germline DNA was also extracted, with blood RNA taken from unsorted whole blood. Trimming cost V 6 bases and J 0 bases; bases outside gene matches: 10. CDR3 length: 16 amino acids. CDR1 and CDR2 from the germline V gene are ENHRY and SYGVKD.

The chain is built from TRBV10-3 and TRBJ1-1; 7 bases are shared with TRBD1. Sequencing input: peripheral blood. The TCR was taken from a man aged 35 to 55 with primary liver carcinoma and hepatitis B virus infection. This CDR3 is CAIRGRSQGLNTEAFF. The CDR3 DNA reads as TGTGCCATCAGGGGGAGGTCACAGGGGTTGAACACTGAAGCTTTCTTT.